This T cell receptor (beta chain) was documented in a study of cytomegalovirus exposure and HLA in healthy donors. On the study more broadly: From donors who were HLA-typed, an early data release held about 85 million unique TCRs. Caucasian-associated ancestry cluster membership applied to approximately 80% of nearly 400 genotyped donors. General study results and limits: Rare TCR sequences dominated, though some public TCRs recurred in many donors. Some V segments (TRBV6-2 and TRBV6-3 among them) were excluded as indistinguishable.

The germline V gene has CDR1 SEHNR and CDR2 FQNEAQ (reference sequence). V was pared by 5 bases and J by 4 bases, with 7 bases of the junction left unmatched. This CDR3 region has 14 residues. This clone was observed a single time. What it binds is unknown. PCR employed 60 Vbeta and 13 Jbeta primers. TCRdb's copy holds only in-frame clones and misses some; the assay was immunoSEQ multiplex PCR. The table has around 97,000 clones, roughly 70% seen once. This TCR was sampled from a woman aged 50 to 60 in good health and CMV-seronegative. What was sequenced was PBMCs. The chain uses TRBV7-9 and TRBJ2-5, with 7 bases that match TRBD2. Here the CDR3 reads CASSPGGGGETQYF. The CDR3, as DNA: TGTGCCAGCAGCCCTGGGGGGGGAGGAGAGACCCAGTACTTC.